What follows are 16 T cell receptor beta chains derived from one specimen sequenced in a study of T cells in Graves' hyperthyroidism and ophthalmopathy. RNA transcripts were the template for amplifying TCR beta CDR3 regions. HTBI primers were the set used in a first-round RT-PCR of the TCR CDR3. TCRdb recomputed calls from the multiplex PCR reads with MiXCR, one row per CDR3 protein. In the table there are about 570,000 distinct CDR3 sequences, 40% to 55% of which are singletons. The material sequenced was peripheral blood or thyroid tissue (not recorded which). These receptors all stem from an adult woman with Graves' disease, either hyperthyroidism or ophthalmopathy (not recorded which).

As concerns this clonotype: A junction end diverges from the germline sequence, so it may reflect a read error. The genes are TRBV29-1 and TRBJ1-2, with D tentatively TRBD1 (6 bases). The V gene's germline CDR1 is SQVTM and CDR2 ANQGSEA. The CDR3 has 12 residues. The CDR3 loop reads CSVEETPDQQGF. CDR3 DNA sequence: TGCAGCGTTGAAGAGACGCCGGACCAACAGGGATTC.

This clonotype was detected many times. The chain combines TRBV7-9 with TRBJ2-7, with D perhaps TRBD1 or TRBD2 (5 bases each). The germline V gene encodes CDR1 SEHNR and CDR2 FQNEAQ (reference sequence). Trimming took off 3 bases at V and 2 bases at J, with 11 bases between the two ends. The CDR3 length is 14 residues. The DNA of the CDR3 is TGTGCCAGCAGCTTTGGGGGACGGACCTACGAGCAGTACTTC. It specifies CASSFGGRTYEQYF.

This clonotype was seen at least ten times. The chain employs TRBV12-3 or TRBV12-4 and TRBJ2-5; tentatively, D is TRBD1 or TRBD2 (5 bases each). The CDR3 runs 14 residues. Trimming left V 3 bases short and J 5 bases short, with 13 bases between. CDR3 in amino acids: CASSLSGPLETQYF. The CDR3 coding sequence is TGTGCCAGCAGTTTGTCGGGGCCGTTGGAGACCCAGTACTTC.

The V gene is TRBV7-6, the J gene TRBJ1-1; D is unclear. Between the trimmed V and J ends, which lost 3 bases and 5 bases, there was a span of 19 bases. Per germline, CDR1 SGHVS and CDR2 FNYEAQ. This CDR3 contains 16 residues. This chain's CDR3 is CASSLGSTWQRTEAFF. CDR3 DNA sequence: TGTGCCAGCAGCTTGGGGAGTACATGGCAGAGGACTGAAGCTTTCTTT.

V usage is TRBV12-3 or TRBV12-4 and J usage is TRBJ2-7; TRBD2 is a possible D gene (5 bases). The CDR3 loop spans 15 amino acids. The V end was cut by 6 bases, the J end by 0 bases, with 15 bases between. The CDR3 DNA is TGTGCCAGCAGCTCCGGGGTAGGAGCCTCCTACGAGCAGTACTTC. This sequence encodes CASSSGVGASYEQYF.

This clonotype was seen at least ten times. V is TRBV7-9 and J is TRBJ1-1; D gene uncertain. The V end was cut by 4 bases, the J end by 3 bases, with 9 bases between. Germline V gene data show CDR1 as SEHNR and CDR2 as FQNEAQ (reference sequence). CDR3 length: 13 amino acids. The CDR3, as DNA: TGTGCCAGCAGCTCCCTGGTGGACACTGAAGCTTTCTTT. Protein: CASSSLVDTEAFF.

As to this clonotype: Here the CDR3 omits its conserved ending phenylalanine or tryptophan, so a read error is the likely source. The limits of the CDR3 on the DNA are not certain, so only TCRdb's listed CDR3 is given. The CDR3 region is CASSPSSGANVLVL. The rearrangement uses TRBV12-3 or TRBV12-4 and TRBJ2-6. The CDR3 extends over 14 residues, inclusive of both ends.

The chain uses TRBV7-6 and TRBJ1-3; D perhaps matches TRBD1 (6 bases). This CDR3 comprises 16 residues. Germline CDR1 SGHVS, CDR2 FNYEAQ. Trimming took 6 bases from V and 0 from J, leaving 15 bases between them. This CDR3 reads CASSLLDSFSGNTIYF. DNA of the CDR3: TGTGCCAGCAGTTTATTGGACAGCTTCTCTGGAAACACCATATATTTT.

This clonotype has ten or more counts. The chain links TRBV30 to TRBJ1-6; D uncertain. The CDR3 is made up of 12 amino acids. CDR1 and CDR2 from the germline V gene are GTSNPN and SVGIG (reference sequence). Trimming removed 3 bases at V and 11 bases at J, with 11 bases between. The chain's CDR3 is CAWRRLGAPLHF. CDR3 DNA sequence: TGTGCCTGGAGGAGGCTTGGGGCACCCCTCCACTTT.

The chain links TRBV28 to TRBJ2-2; 8 positions agree with TRBD1. Trimming took 3 bases from V and 1 from J; bases not matched to a gene: 1. Germline V CDR1 and CDR2: MDHEN, SYDVKM. This CDR3 is 15 amino acids long. In DNA, the CDR3 is TGTGCCAGCAGTTTTGGGACAGGGAACACCGGGGAGCTGTTTTTT. Translating it yields CASSFGTGNTGELFF.

The rearrangement uses TRBV7-2 and TRBJ1-5; weak D call: TRBD1 (6 bases). There are 17 residues in the CDR3. Per the germline V gene, CDR1 is SGHTA and CDR2 is FQGNSA. Deletions cut 6 bases from V and 0 bases from J, with 18 bases between. CDR3 bases: TGTGCCAGCAGTTGGACGGGGGGCGGCTTTAGCAATCAGCCCCAGCATTTT. It translates to CASSWTGGGFSNQPQHF.

This clonotype was picked up many times. The genes are TRBV12-5 and TRBJ1-2; D unclear. CDR1 is LGHNT, CDR2 FRNRAP, per germline. V shed 1 base and J shed 8 bases, with 17 bases lying between them. This CDR3 is 15 amino acids long. The CDR3 loop is CASGLGRPSRKGYTF. The CDR3 nucleotides are TGTGCTAGTGGTTTGGGCCGGCCCTCAAGGAAGGGCTACACCTTC. The entire variable domain, with the rest obtained from reference TRBV12-5 and TRBJ1-2, is as follows: DARVTQTPRHKVTEMGQEVTMRCQPILGHNTVFWYRQTMMQGLELLAYFRNRAPLDDSGMPKDRFSAEMPDATLATLKIQPSEPRDSAVYFCASGLGRPSRKGYTFGSGTRLTVV.

This clonotype has ten or more counts. The CDR3 DNA reads TGCAGCGTTGCAGGGGACAGTAACGGCCCTTACGAGCAGTACTTC. As protein: CSVAGDSNGPYEQYF. V usage is TRBV29-1 and J usage is TRBJ2-7; 7 positions match TRBD1. CDR1 is SQVTM, CDR2 ANQGSEA, per germline. The CDR3 is 15 residues long. The junction had 13 bases not matched to a gene; V was cut back by 4 bases and J by 4 bases.

This clonotype has just a few counts. The CDR3 loop reads CASISSGTVKDTQYF. In DNA, the CDR3 is TGCGCCAGCATCTCATCCGGGACAGTAAAAGATACGCAGTATTTT. The chain has TRBV10-1 and TRBJ2-3; the match to TRBD1 covers 7 bases. Looked up from germline, CDR1 is WNHNN and CDR2 is SYGVQD (reference sequence). Trimming took 7 bases from V and 5 from J; bases not matched to a gene: 12. The CDR3 is made up of 15 amino acids.

This clonotype was picked up many times. V is TRBV9 and J is TRBJ2-5; perhaps TRBD2 as D (6 bases). Germline assignment: CDR1 SGDLS and CDR2 YYNGEE. This CDR3 is built from 15 residues. With 1 base removed from V and 2 bases from J, the gap between germline ends came to 12 bases. The CDR3 sequence is CASSVSLAVQETQYF. In DNA form, the CDR3 reads TGTGCCAGCAGCGTAAGTTTAGCGGTTCAAGAGACCCAGTACTTC.

The gene calls are TRBV20-1 and TRBJ1-2; TRBD1 matches 10 bases. The V and J ends lost 6 bases and 2 bases, in that order; junction bases with no gene match: 3. There are 13 residues in the CDR3. Germline V gives CDR1 DFQATT, CDR2 SNEGSKA (reference sequence). The CDR3: CSARDRGNYGYTF. Here the CDR3 DNA reads TGCAGTGCGCGGGACAGGGGAAACTATGGCTACACCTTC.